This is a list of T cell receptor beta chains from one sample in a study of blood T cells in healthy people across ages. TCRdb re-called the 5' RACE reads through MiXCR, storing one row per CDR3 protein. The sample holds about 1.4 million distinct CDR3 sequences, 55% to 75% seen once. Sequenced material: blood. The receptors come from a man between 18 and 29 years old in good health. CDR3s leave out the opening cysteine and the closing phenylalanine or tryptophan. The order of the fields is clone size, V gene, J gene, CDR3 protein. For some rows the clone size is stated as once, few or many, or as a class when expanded; others skip it.

few	TRBV14	TRBJ2-5	ASSLQRGVETQY
.	TRBV14	TRBJ2-3	TSSQEMGITDTQY
few	TRBV7-9	TRBJ2-7	ASSLRGDSTYEQY
.	TRBV29-1	TRBJ2-5	SVEVGRQETQY
.	TRBV5-1	TRBJ2-7	ASSRRLAGEDEQY
few	TRBV5-5	TRBJ1-1	ASSAPGNRPNTEAF
.	TRBV4-2	TRBJ2-7	ASSPVGRGGSYEQY
.	TRBV10-3	TRBJ2-5	AISGRYQETQY
once	TRBV6-2/TRBV6-3	TRBJ2-1	ASSYSISGTENNEQF
.	TRBV29-1	TRBJ1-4	SGEGMGPTRGFGKLF
.	TRBV5-6	TRBJ1-4	ASSSTGGPLEKLF
.	TRBV7-7	TRBJ2-1	ASSPGFASPTTNNEQF
few	TRBV6-5	TRBJ2-1	ASSLGTLGNEQF
few	TRBV6-5	.	ASNSRTSGRRYEQY
.	TRBV24-1	TRBJ1-2	ATSGQGLNYGYT
few	TRBV12-3/TRBV12-4	TRBJ2-2	ASSLEAGNTGELF
.	TRBV20-1	TRBJ1-1	SARDRQGTPEAF
.	TRBV20-1	TRBJ2-7	SARVGTGVYEQY
.	TRBV7-8	TRBJ2-1	ASSLKRGGWYEQF
.	TRBV5-1	TRBJ2-3	ASSQEVADTQY
.	TRBV7-9	TRBJ2-4	ASSLAPGTGESKY
once	TRBV5-6	TRBJ1-6	ASSPNLGDSFNSPLH
few	TRBV12-3/TRBV12-4	TRBJ2-7	ASSPSPGGYSYEQY
.	TRBV27	.	ASSLQGTRVYEQY
few	TRBV5-6	TRBJ2-7	ASSFTLGGHSYEQY
.	TRBV10-3	TRBJ2-1	AISESGQGRPYNEQF
.	TRBV6-2/TRBV6-3	TRBJ1-2	ASRDAGINYGYT
.	TRBV20-1	TRBJ2-5	SAREGLQETQY
.	TRBV6-5	TRBJ2-2	ASSFNPGLAGVFRGTGELF
.	TRBV9	TRBJ1-2	ASTPTGNYGYT
few	TRBV6-1	TRBJ1-2	ASSEKGGYT
.	TRBV3-1	TRBJ2-5	ASSHSRTSPQETQY
.	TRBV10-3	.	AIRGLAGNEQY